This TCR beta chain originates from a study of T-cell memory formation after mild COVID-19. Germline CDR1 and CDR2: MNHEY and SMNVEV (reference sequence). This CDR3 contains 13 residues. Trimming cost V 0 bases and J 3 bases, with 6 bases left between them. Turning to this clonotype: Its cognate antigen is unknown.

General study results and limits: Pre-infection memory showed some responding clones, and this suggested that cross-reactive memory joined.

Using constant-segment primers, 5'RACE produced TCR alpha and TCR beta cDNA libraries carrying sample barcodes and UMIs. One entry per CDR3 protein results from TCRdb running MiXCR on the 5' RACE reads. The sample consists of some 190,000 distinct CDR3 sequences, 15% to 20% of them appearing once. The sequence was collected from an adult woman who had mild COVID-19 (a few samples of this study predate the infection). Cell type and time point are not known. V and J are TRBV27 and TRBJ2-7; D may be TRBD2 (5 bases). Sequenced sample: PBMCs or a T cell subset sorted from them (not recorded which). Here the CDR3 reads CASSLSRGYEQYF. CDR3 sequence (DNA): TGTGCCAGCAGTTTATCCCGGGGCTACGAGCAGTACTTC.